This T cell receptor beta chain derives from a study of blood T cell repertoires in COVID-19. Study-wide background: Samples came from the United States, Italy and Spain, spanning acute and convalescent COVID-19. PBMCs, B-cell-depleted T cells, or T cells were the source of the cDNA or gDNA that made up the material.

The germline CDR1 and CDR2 sequences are MDHEN and SYDVKM. The length of the CDR3 is 17 residues. V was clipped by 6 bases and J by 3 bases; unmatched bases: 17. Original data processing: Amplified reference gene primers provided the basis for estimating nucleated cell counts. Profiled with immunoSEQ multiplex PCR; TCRdb holds only in-frame clones, not every one. V, J and clone size were drawn from that table, and D and trimming were deduced from the DNA. The sample lists about 99,000 clones, 90% to 95% occurring once. The receptor's source is a human donor in a cohort sampled during active COVID-19. J is TRBJ2-7 and V is TRBV28; 7 bases agree with TRBD2. Sequenced input: peripheral blood. The CDR3 is CASRHLSGREGSYEQYF. In DNA form, the CDR3 reads TGTGCCAGCAGACACTTATCAGGGAGGGAGGGTAGCTACGAGCAGTACTTC.